The 24 T cell receptor beta chains reported below all come from one sample, sequenced in a study of blood T cell repertoires in COVID-19. Some clones are missing from TCRdb's copy, which holds only in-frame ones; the method was immunoSEQ multiplex PCR. The data show around 180,000 clones, 88% seen once. The specimen sequenced was peripheral blood. The source of these receptors is a man aged 55 to 70 with acute or convalescent COVID-19.

This clone was counted a single time. V usage is TRBV7-3 and J usage is TRBJ2-3; TRBD2 matches 10 bases. The CDR3 totals 15 residues. Germline loops: CDR1 SGHTA, CDR2 FQGTGA. V lost 7 bases, J lost 2 bases, and 6 bases stayed unmatched. This CDR3 reads CASTLAGASTDTQYF. The CDR3 DNA sequence: TGTGCCAGCACCCTAGCGGGGGCCTCCACAGATACGCAGTATTTT. Full variable domain (missing parts from reference TRBV7-3 and TRBJ2-3): GAGVSQTPSNKVTEKGKYVELRCDPISGHTALYWYRQSLGQGPEFLIYFQGTGAADDSGLPNDRFFAVRPEGSVSTLKIQRTERGDSAVYLCASTLAGASTDTQYFGPGTRLTVL.

The chain uses TRBV24-1 and TRBJ2-2; D is unresolved. The CDR3 has 14 residues. Per the germline V gene, CDR1 is KGHDR and CDR2 is SFDVKD. V dropped 6 bases and J dropped 0 bases, with 7 bases sitting between them. The CDR3 spells CATSLSANTGELFF. The CDR3 DNA is TGTGCCACCAGTTTAAGCGCGAACACCGGGGAGCTGTTTTTT.

The chain employs TRBV10-3 and TRBJ2-7, with D tentatively TRBD2 (6 bases). The CDR3 loop spans 12 amino acids. V was trimmed by 3 bases and J by 4 bases, leaving 7 bases between them. Germline values: CDR1 ENHRY, CDR2 SYGVKD. The CDR3, as DNA: TGTGCCATCAGTGATGCGGGGTACGAGCAGTACGTC. The encoded protein is CAISDAGYEQYV.

This rearrangement joins TRBV5-4 to TRBJ2-7; 9 bases map to TRBD1. The CDR3 extends over 13 amino acids. CDR1 and CDR2 from the germline V gene are SGHNT and YYREEE (reference sequence). J lost 4 bases, V lost 5 bases, and 4 bases had no gene match. The CDR3 sequence is CASRPGQGYEQYF. The CDR3 DNA is TGTGCCAGCAGACCGGGACAGGGTTACGAGCAGTACTTC. Full variable domain (remainder filled in from reference TRBV5-4 and TRBJ2-7): ETGVTQSPTHLIKTRGQQVTLRCSSQSGHNTVSWYQQALGQGPQFIFQYYREEENGRGNFPPRFSGLQFPNYSSELNVNALELDDSALYLCASRPGQGYEQYFGPGTRLTVT.

This rearrangement joins TRBV19 to TRBJ1-1; D is ambiguous. The CDR3 extends over 14 amino acids. Trimming left V 3 bases short and J 0 bases short, with 8 bases between. Germline V gives CDR1 LNHDA, CDR2 SQIVND (reference sequence). CDR3 sequence reads: CASSMGWLNTEAFF. As DNA, the CDR3 is TGTGCCAGTAGTATGGGCTGGCTGAACACTGAAGCTTTCTTT.

The chain links TRBV4-2 to TRBJ1-1; perhaps TRBD1 as D (5 bases). This CDR3 spans 16 amino acids. In germline, CDR1 is LGHNA, CDR2 YNFKEQ. Trimming removed 0 bases at V and 3 bases at J, with 14 bases between. The CDR3 DNA follows: TGTGCCAGCAGCCAAGATTTTACGGGGGTGGACACTGAAGCTTTCTTT. This sequence encodes CASSQDFTGVDTEAFF.

The count of this clone is one. The V and J genes are TRBV19 and TRBJ2-2; no reliable D call. The CDR3 spans 13 residues. Trimming left V 5 bases short and J 6 bases short, with 10 bases between. Germline lookup yields CDR1 LNHDA and CDR2 SQIVND (reference sequence). The CDR3 region is CASSARMAGELFF. The CDR3 nucleotides are TGTGCCAGTAGTGCTAGAATGGCCGGGGAGCTGTTTTTT.

The chain couples TRBV24-1 to TRBJ2-5, with 8 bases lining up with TRBD1. The CDR3 loop spans 14 amino acids. V gave up 3 bases and J gave up 3 bases; unmatched junction bases: 2. CDR1 is KGHDR, CDR2 SFDVKD, per germline. Here the CDR3 DNA reads TGTGCCACCAGTGATCCGACAGGGGAAGAGACCCAGTACTTC. Translating it yields CATSDPTGEETQYF.

The chain links TRBV3-1 (or the pseudogene TRBV3-2) to TRBJ2-1; 10 positions match TRBD2. This CDR3 contains 14 residues. Germline lookup yields CDR1 LGHDT and CDR2 YNNKEL (reference sequence). Trimming at V came to 4 bases and at J to 10 bases, leaving 7 bases not matched to a gene. CDR3 in amino acids: CASSPTGTSVEQFF. The CDR3, as DNA: TGTGCCAGCAGCCCTACCGGGACTAGCGTCGAGCAGTTCTTC.

V usage is TRBV9 and J usage is TRBJ2-5; 11 positions agree with TRBD2. The germline V gene encodes CDR1 SGDLS and CDR2 YYNGEE. V was pared by 4 bases and J by 0 bases, with 11 bases of the junction left unmatched. This CDR3 has 18 amino acids. The CDR3 loop is CASSPQLAGAVYQETQYF. DNA for the CDR3: TGTGCCAGCAGCCCTCAACTAGCGGGGGCCGTGTACCAAGAGACCCAGTACTTC.

The V gene is TRBV5-6, the J gene TRBJ1-2, with 8 positions matching TRBD1. The CDR3 has 14 residues. Losses at the gene ends were 0 bases for V and 5 bases for J; bases not matched to a gene: 3. Germline V gives CDR1 SGHDT, CDR2 YYEEEE. The CDR3 region has the DNA TGTGCCAGCAGCTTGGGCAGGGGGCTGTATGGCTACACCTTC. It is translated as CASSLGRGLYGYTF.

The V gene is TRBV7-3, the J gene TRBJ2-2, with D uncertain. The germline V gene has CDR1 SGHTA and CDR2 FQGTGA. Trimming left V 6 bases short and J 2 bases short, with 7 bases between. The CDR3 totals 13 residues. CDR3 DNA sequence: TGTGCCAGCAGGGCATTAAACACCGGGGAGCTGTTTTTT. Translating it yields CASRALNTGELFF.

This sequence joins TRBV19 and TRBJ2-5; 8 positions match TRBD2. The CDR3 consists of 15 residues. Germline V CDR1 and CDR2: LNHDA, SQIVND (reference sequence). V was pared by 7 bases and J by 5 bases, with 12 bases of the junction left unmatched. The CDR3 DNA is TGTGCCAGTAATGTGGCAGGGACGGGAGGGGAGACCCAGTACTTC. Residues: CASNVAGTGGETQYF.

With respect to this clone: This same CDR3 is encoded by further DNA sequences in the sample. The chain recombines TRBV7-3 with TRBJ2-3, with D hard to call. The CDR3 runs to 14 residues. CDR1 SGHTA and CDR2 FQGTGA come from the germline V gene. Trimming left V 4 bases short and J 1 base short, with 9 bases between. DNA for the CDR3: TGTGCCAGCAGCTACGGAGTCGGCACAGATACGCAGTATTTT. It yields the protein CASSYGVGTDTQYF.

Here the CDR3 reads CASSLVLRGLNEKLFF. CDR3 nucleotide sequence: TGTGCCAGCAGCCTTGTTTTAAGGGGATTGAATGAAAAACTGTTTTTT. The chain has TRBV5-5 and TRBJ1-4; D may be TRBD1 (5 bases). The V and J ends lost 4 bases and 5 bases respectively, with 18 bases between them. Germline CDR1 is SGHKS and CDR2 is YYEKEE (reference sequence). The CDR3 totals 16 residues.

J is TRBJ2-6 and V is TRBV12-5; D is unresolved. Per germline, CDR1 LGHNT and CDR2 FRNRAP. CDR3 size: 13 residues. The V end lost 6 bases, the J end lost 0 bases, and 3 bases lay between the germline ends. The CDR3 protein is CASGSSGANVLTF. The CDR3 DNA follows: TGTGCTAGTGGCAGCTCTGGGGCCAACGTCCTGACTTTC.

The chain has TRBV19 and TRBJ1-2; 7 bases are shared with TRBD1. CDR1 and CDR2 from the germline V gene are LNHDA and SQIVND (reference sequence). The trim removed 4 bases at V and 0 bases at J, leaving 2 bases unmatched. The CDR3 is made up of 14 amino acids. The chain's CDR3 is CASSSGQANYGYTF. The DNA of the CDR3 is TGTGCCAGTAGTAGCGGACAGGCTAACTATGGCTACACCTTC.

The CDR3 DNA reads TGTGCCAGCAGCGTAGTAGGCAGGGAACATGGCTACACCTTC. Its translation is CASSVVGREHGYTF. The gene calls are TRBV9 and TRBJ1-2; weak D call: TRBD1 (5 bases). V lost 0 bases and J 6 bases, leaving 12 bases between the germline ends. The CDR3 runs 14 residues. The germline V gene encodes CDR1 SGDLS and CDR2 YYNGEE.

The genes are TRBV29-1 and TRBJ1-2, with unresolved D. CDR3 length equals 14 residues. Trimming cost V 4 bases and J 5 bases, with 17 bases left between them. In germline, CDR1 is SQVTM, CDR2 ANQGSEA. The CDR3 here is CSVGGERVGYGYTF. The CDR3 DNA reads TGCAGCGTTGGGGGTGAGAGGGTGGGATATGGCTACACCTTC.

This chain uses TRBV9 with TRBJ1-5, with 8 positions matching TRBD1. Germline CDR1 reads SGDLS; CDR2 reads YYNGEE. The V and J ends lost 3 bases and 3 bases, in that order; junction bases with no gene match: 5. The CDR3 length is 15 residues. The CDR3 loop reads CASSGQGQDNQPQHF. The CDR3, as DNA: TGTGCCAGCAGCGGGCAGGGACAGGACAATCAGCCCCAGCATTTT.

The V gene is TRBV5-1, the J gene TRBJ1-3; 7 bases align to TRBD1. J lost 0 bases, V lost 4 bases, and 10 bases had no gene match. This CDR3 is 17 amino acids long. Per germline, CDR1 SGHRS and CDR2 YFSETQ. The CDR3 spells CASSPWTGAPSGNTIYF. Written as DNA, the CDR3 is TGCGCCAGCAGCCCGTGGACAGGAGCTCCCTCTGGAAACACCATATATTTT.

The chain uses TRBV7-3 and TRBJ1-3; D remains ambiguous. V was pared by 11 bases and J by 0 bases, with 17 bases between. Germline lookup yields CDR1 SGHTA and CDR2 FQGTGA. This CDR3 has 15 residues. The chain's CDR3 is CALRSQPRSGNTIYF. The CDR3, as DNA: TGTGCCCTTAGGAGCCAACCTCGCTCTGGAAACACCATATATTTT. The complete variable domain, with remaining parts taken from reference TRBV7-3 and TRBJ1-3, reads GAGVSQTPSNKVTEKGKYVELRCDPISGHTALYWYRQSLGQGPEFLIYFQGTGAADDSGLPNDRFFAVRPEGSVSTLKIQRTERGDSAVYLCALRSQPRSGNTIYFGEGSWLTVV.

J is TRBJ2-5 and V is TRBV6-5, with D tentatively TRBD2 (6 bases). The germline V gene encodes CDR1 MNHEY and CDR2 SVGAGI. Trimming removed 5 bases from V and 3 bases from J, with 16 bases in between. This CDR3 spans 15 amino acids. This CDR3 reads CASSRLTRREETQYF. In DNA form, the CDR3 reads TGTGCCAGCAGTCGCCTGACTAGGAGAGAAGAGACCCAGTACTTC.

The chain couples TRBV24-1 to TRBJ2-1; TRBD1 might be the D (6 bases). Trimming took 4 bases from V and 3 from J, leaving 12 bases between them. From germline, CDR1 is KGHDR and CDR2 SFDVKD. The CDR3 runs to 15 residues. DNA for the CDR3: TGTGCCACCAGTGAGACTACAGGGAACTACAATGAGCAGTTCTTC. This gives the protein CATSETTGNYNEQFF.